A single sample gave rise to the 13 T cell receptor beta chains below, sequenced in a study of blood T cells in healthy people across ages. Primed by a sample-barcoded 5' primer and a J-beta primer mix, a second PCR proceeded for 7 to 11 cycles. Each CDR3 protein gets one entry after TCRdb re-called the 5' RACE reads with MiXCR. The sample lists about 1.7 million distinct CDR3 sequences, roughly 27% seen once, with over 7% in the top ten. Sequences were obtained from blood. The receptors were gathered from a woman aged 25 to 39 in good health.

This chain joins TRBV7-9 and TRBJ2-5; 9 nucleotides agree with TRBD2. The germline gives CDR1 SEHNR, CDR2 FQNEAQ (reference sequence). CDR3 length equals 16 residues. V lost 5 bases and J lost 3; bases outside the gene matches: 10. The CDR3 DNA is TGTGCCAGCAGCCCCCACCACGCTAGCGGGAAAGAGACCCAGTACTTC. This codes for CASSPHHASGKETQYF.

This clonotype has ten or more counts. The chain couples TRBV20-1 to TRBJ2-7, with a tentative D call TRBD1 (6 bases). The CDR3 has 12 amino acids. Trimming cost V 2 bases and J 4 bases, with 9 bases left between them. CDR1 DFQATT and CDR2 SNEGSKA come from the germline V gene (reference sequence). The CDR3 DNA reads TGCAGTGCTAGACAGGGGCGTTACGAGCAGTACTTC. This encodes CSARQGRYEQYF.

This clonotype was counted a single time. The DNA of the CDR3 is TGTGCCAGCAGCCAAGGCGGGATAAACTACGAGCAGTACTTC. Its protein is CASSQGGINYEQYF. The chain has TRBV3-1 and TRBJ2-7; D might be TRBD2 (6 bases). Germline-derived CDR1 and CDR2 are LGHDT and YNNKEL (reference sequence). The CDR3 consists of 14 residues. V was shortened by 1 base and J by 3 bases, with 10 bases between the two germline ends.

There are a few counts of this clonotype. This chain joins TRBV3-1 and TRBJ1-2; TRBD1 might be the D (6 bases). The CDR3 is made up of 15 amino acids. Germline V gives CDR1 LGHDT, CDR2 YNNKEL (reference sequence). V was clipped by 3 bases and J by 7 bases, with 18 bases between them. CDR3 protein: CASSHPRGGAVGYTF. In DNA, the CDR3 is TGTGCCAGCAGCCACCCGAGGGGGGGCGCGGTTGGCTACACCTTC.

This clonotype has more than one count but fewer than ten. The chain couples TRBV20-1 to TRBJ2-7; TRBD2 matches at 8 bases. V shed 4 bases and J 7 bases; nucleotides not matched to a gene: 12. The CDR3 spans 14 residues. In germline, CDR1 is DFQATT, CDR2 SNEGSKA (reference sequence). The CDR3 DNA follows: TGCAGTGCTAATTCCGGGACTAGAGCTTATGAGCAGTACTTC. It specifies CSANSGTRAYEQYF.

The J gene is TRBJ1-4, the V gene TRBV30; maybe TRBD1 (6 bases). CDR1 and CDR2 (germline): GTSNPN, SVGIG (reference sequence). The length of the CDR3 is 15 residues. Deletions cut 5 bases from V and 3 bases from J, with 16 bases between. The CDR3 spells CAWDQGQGPNEKLFF. DNA of the CDR3: TGTGCCTGGGACCAGGGGCAGGGGCCTAATGAAAAACTGTTTTTT.

This clonotype was observed a few times. The rearrangement links TRBV12-3 or TRBV12-4 to TRBJ2-5; TRBD2 is a possible D gene (5 bases). The CDR3 covers 15 residues. Trimming took 7 bases from V and 4 from J, leaving 19 bases between them. The CDR3 region has the DNA TGTGCCAGCACTGGCGAGGGAGTGGTTGGAGAGACCCAGTACTTC. Translating gives CASTGEGVVGETQYF.

The CDR3 DNA sequence: TGTGCCAGCAGTTTATCCCCCCAGAGGGAGCAGTACTTC. Translated: CASSLSPQREQYF. V usage is TRBV27 and J usage is TRBJ2-7; D not resolved. The CDR3 runs 13 residues. Trimming took 0 bases from V and 7 from J, leaving 10 bases between them. Germline assignment: CDR1 MNHEY and CDR2 SMNVEV (reference sequence).

J is TRBJ2-1 and V is TRBV24-1; 16 bases are a match to TRBD2. CDR3 size: 18 residues. Germline V gives CDR1 KGHDR, CDR2 SFDVKD. V was clipped by 2 bases and J by 4 bases; unmatched bases: 4. The DNA for the CDR3 is TGTGCCACCAGTGATTCTGGGACTAGCGGGGGGGTTTACAATGAGCAGTTCTTC. Its protein product is CATSDSGTSGGVYNEQFF.

This clonotype was seen ten or more times. The gene calls are TRBV27 and TRBJ1-5; the match to TRBD1 covers 10 bases. This CDR3 is 16 amino acids long. The germline CDR1 and CDR2 sequences are MNHEY and SMNVEV (reference sequence). With V trimmed by 4 bases and J by 3 bases, 6 bases remained unmatched. DNA of the CDR3: TGTGCCAGCAGTTCCCGGACAGGGGGTCTCAATCAGCCCCAGCATTTT. This gives the protein CASSSRTGGLNQPQHF.

This clonotype has a count of ten or more. This chain's CDR3 is CASSLGPSLPYNEQFF. CDR3 nucleotides: TGTGCCAGCAGCTTAGGACCCAGCCTCCCTTACAATGAGCAGTTCTTC. The J gene is TRBJ2-1, the V gene TRBV7-9; D remains unclear. V was cut by 1 base and J by 4 bases, with 14 bases left in between. This CDR3 has 16 amino acids. The germline CDR1 and CDR2 sequences are SEHNR and FQNEAQ (reference sequence).

DNA for the CDR3: TGCAGCGTTGCCCTCCGGGTGGACGAGCAGTACTTC. Its translation: CSVALRVDEQYF. The chain is built from TRBV29-1 and TRBJ2-7; D remains ambiguous. V gave up 4 bases and J gave up 5 bases, with 12 bases separating them. This CDR3 is 12 amino acids long. CDR1 is SQVTM and CDR2 is ANQGSEA in the germline V gene.

The CDR3 nucleotides read TGTGCCAGCAGCGCGATCTCCACCGGGGAGCTGTTTTTT. Translation: CASSAISTGELFF. This rearrangement joins TRBV3-1 to TRBJ2-2, with D unresolved. CDR1 is LGHDT, CDR2 YNNKEL, per germline (reference sequence). The CDR3 consists of 13 residues. Trimming cost V 5 bases and J 4 bases, with 8 bases left between them.